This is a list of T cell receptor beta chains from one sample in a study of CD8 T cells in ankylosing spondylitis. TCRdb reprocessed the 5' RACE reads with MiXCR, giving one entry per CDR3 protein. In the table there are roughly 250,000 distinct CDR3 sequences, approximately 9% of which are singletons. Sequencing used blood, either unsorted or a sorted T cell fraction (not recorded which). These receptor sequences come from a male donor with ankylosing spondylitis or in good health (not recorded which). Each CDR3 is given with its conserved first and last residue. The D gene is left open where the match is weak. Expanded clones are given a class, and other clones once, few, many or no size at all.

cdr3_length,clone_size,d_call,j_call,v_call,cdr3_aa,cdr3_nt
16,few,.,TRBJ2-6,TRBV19,CASIREAGSGANVLTF,TGTGCCAGTATCCGGGAAGCGGGCTCTGGGGCCAACGTCCTGACTTTC
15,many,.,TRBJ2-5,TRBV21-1,CASSKGGQIQETQYF,TGTGCCAGCAGCAAAGGGGGACAGATCCAAGAGACCCAGTACTTC
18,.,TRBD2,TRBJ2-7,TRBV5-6,CASSVWTSGQMSSYEQYF,TGTGCCAGCAGCGTATGGACTAGCGGGCAGATGAGCTCCTACGAGCAGTACTTC
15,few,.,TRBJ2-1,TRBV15,CATSRGGVTYNEQFF,TGTGCCACCAGCCGAGGGGGAGTTACCTACAATGAGCAGTTCTTC
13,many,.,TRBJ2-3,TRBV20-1,CSATETYTDTQYF,TGCAGCGCCACAGAAACCTACACAGATACGCAGTATTTT
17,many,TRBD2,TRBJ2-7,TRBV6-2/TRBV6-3,CASSYPAAGALSYEQYF,TGTGCCAGCAGTTACCCAGCAGCGGGAGCCCTCTCCTACGAGCAGTACTTC
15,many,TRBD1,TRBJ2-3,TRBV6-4,CASSDGTGGTDTQYF,TGTGCCAGCAGTGACGGGACAGGGGGCACAGATACGCAGTATTTT
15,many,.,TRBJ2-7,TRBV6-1,CASSPGGQNSYEQYF,TGTGCCAGCAGTCCCGGGGGACAGAACTCCTACGAGCAGTACTTC
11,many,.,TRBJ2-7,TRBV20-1,CSADDTYEQYF,TGCAGTGCCGACGACACCTACGAGCAGTACTTC
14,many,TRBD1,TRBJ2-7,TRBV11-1,CASSLGTGLREQYF,TGTGCCAGCAGCCTCGGGACAGGGCTTAGGGAGCAGTACTTC
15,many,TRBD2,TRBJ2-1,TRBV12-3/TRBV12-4,CASSRGPGTTNEQFF,TGTGCCAGCAGCCGTGGCCCCGGGACTACCAATGAGCAGTTCTTC
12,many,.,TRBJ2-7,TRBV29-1,CSVEDGTSEQYF,TGCAGCGTTGAAGATGGGACCAGCGAGCAGTACTTC
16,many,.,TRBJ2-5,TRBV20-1,CSARVFPGDNQETQYF,TGCAGTGCTAGAGTTTTCCCGGGGGACAACCAAGAGACCCAGTACTTC
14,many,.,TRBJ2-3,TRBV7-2,CASSLAVEADTQYF,TGTGCCAGCAGCTTAGCAGTCGAGGCAGATACGCAGTATTTT